These 28 T cell receptor beta chains were all obtained from the same sample, sequenced in a study of STAT5B mutations in CD4+ large granular lymphocyte leukemia (dated 2022 in TCRdb). To prepare the library, the immunoSEQ multiplex PCR assay was applied. TCRdb re-hosts the immuneACCESS table, in-frame sequences only. Its copies lack some clones; in the studies checked, an unresolved V gene accounts for under half of them, and the cause for the rest is not known. For this sample there are fewer than 25,000 clones; over 70% appear just once. The ten largest clones take up 0.42% of the sample. Sequencing input: CD4+ T cells from blood buffy coats. These TCRs come from a human donor in good health.

This clone was seen just once. The chain carries TRBV7-2 and TRBJ2-7, with 11 positions matching TRBD1. CDR3 length: 15 residues. Germline trimming cut 1 base from V and 4 bases from J; bases unmatched to any gene: 3. Germline CDR1 reads SGHTA; CDR2 reads FQGNSA. As DNA, the CDR3 is TGTGCCAGCAGCTTAGTCGGGACAGGGGGATACGAGCAGTACTTC. Residues: CASSLVGTGGYEQYF.

This clone appeared a single time. V gene TRBV9 combines with J gene TRBJ2-1, with D possibly matching TRBD2 (6 bases). Germline V gene lookup returns CDR1 SGDLS and CDR2 YYNGEE. The CDR3 is made up of 15 amino acids. V was trimmed by 0 bases and J by 4 bases, leaving 11 bases between them. CDR3 region: CASSVGVADYNEQFF. The CDR3 nucleotides are TGTGCCAGCAGCGTAGGTGTAGCGGATTACAATGAGCAGTTCTTC. Full variable domain (rest looked up from reference TRBV9 and TRBJ2-1): DSGVTQTPKHLITATGQRVTLRCSPRSGDLSVYWYQQSLDQGLQFLIQYYNGEERAKGNILERFSAQQFPDLHSELNLSSLELGDSALYFCASSVGVADYNEQFFGPGTRLTVL.

The chain links TRBV18 to TRBJ2-3; TRBD2 agrees at 8 bases. Trimming at V came to 3 bases and at J to 0 bases, leaving 8 bases not matched to a gene. The CDR3 is 17 amino acids. CDR1 is KGHSH and CDR2 is LQKENI in the germline V gene. In DNA form, the CDR3 reads TGTGCCAGCTCACCCAGACTAGCGCGTGCTAGCACAGATACGCAGTATTTT. Translating it yields CASSPRLARASTDTQYF.

The J gene is TRBJ2-3, the V gene TRBV6-5; tentative D call: TRBD1 (6 bases). Germline CDR1 reads MNHEY; CDR2 reads SVGAGI. Trimming removed 6 bases at V and 4 bases at J, with 14 bases between. The length of the CDR3 is 14 residues. CDR3 coding DNA: TGTGCCAGCAGCCAGAGACAGGCGGCAGATACGCAGTATTTT. Translation: CASSQRQAADTQYF.

The chain is built from TRBV7-2 and TRBJ2-3; 8 bases align to TRBD2. In germline, CDR1 is SGHTA, CDR2 FQGNSA. The CDR3 contains 16 residues. V lost 8 bases and J lost 2; bases outside the gene matches: 12. The CDR3 DNA reads as TGTGCCAGCCTCGATAGCCGGGGGGGCCACACAGATACGCAGTATTTT. Its translation: CASLDSRGGHTDTQYF.

J is TRBJ2-2 and V is TRBV21-1; TRBD1 reflects the table's D call only, with no check against the DNA. TRBV21-1 has pseudogene status. This CDR3 is 19 amino acids long. The CDR3 DNA is TGTGCCAGCAGCACTTGGACAGGGGGCGATAAATCTAACACCGGGGAGCTGTTTTTT. Its translation is CASSTWTGGDKSNTGELFF.

The rearrangement links TRBV6-1 to TRBJ2-1; TRBD2 matches 11 bases. CDR1 is MNHNS and CDR2 is SASEGT in the germline V gene. J was trimmed by 9 bases and V by 1 base; bases with no gene match: 11. The CDR3 covers 17 residues. The CDR3 region is CASSEELAGASTTEQFF. DNA for the CDR3: TGTGCCAGCAGTGAAGAACTAGCGGGGGCCTCCACTACTGAGCAGTTCTTC.

This clone was seen once. V usage is TRBV29-1 and J usage is TRBJ2-1, with TRBD1 matching over 7 bases. Looked up from germline, CDR1 is SQVTM and CDR2 is ANQGSEA. The CDR3 is 14 residues long. J gave up 0 bases and V 7 bases, and 6 bases lay outside the gene matches. CDR3 in DNA: TGCAGCGCCGGGACAGCTTCCTCCTACAATGAGCAGTTCTTC. Amino acids: CSAGTASSYNEQFF.

The CDR3 DNA reads as TGTGCCAGCAACTCCGACGTCACAGATACGCAGTATTTT. It is translated as CASNSDVTDTQYF. The V gene is TRBV6-6, the J gene TRBJ2-3; D is unresolved. Trimming pared 7 bases from V and 2 bases from J, leaving 10 bases between. Looked up from germline, CDR1 is MNHNY and CDR2 is SVGAGI (reference sequence). CDR3 length: 13 amino acids.

The chain couples TRBV5-1 to TRBJ2-3; 11 bases map to TRBD1. The CDR3 runs to 16 residues. CDR1 is SGHRS, CDR2 YFSETQ, per germline. With 2 bases clipped from V and 2 bases from J, the junction kept 4 bases outside the gene matches. CDR3 sequence (DNA): TGCGCCAGCAGCTTCCGGGACAGGGGGATCACAGATACGCAGTATTTT. Residues: CASSFRDRGITDTQYF.

The chain couples TRBV5-6 to TRBJ1-2, with D maybe TRBD1 (5 bases). In germline, CDR1 is SGHDT, CDR2 YYEEEE. The CDR3 loop spans 15 amino acids. V lost 5 bases and J 2 bases, leaving 16 bases between the germline ends. The CDR3 DNA follows: TGTGCCAGCAGTACCCGGGGGGGGATGAACTATGGCTACACCTTC. Protein sequence: CASSTRGGMNYGYTF.

The chain combines TRBV4-2 with TRBJ2-7, with D possibly matching TRBD1 (5 bases). CDR1 LGHNA and CDR2 YNFKEQ come from the germline V gene. The CDR3 spans 12 residues. Trimming removed 4 bases at V and 9 bases at J, with 13 bases between. This CDR3 reads CASSPGQGWQYF. The CDR3 DNA follows: TGTGCCAGCAGCCCCGGCCAGGGATGGCAGTACTTC.

This clone was observed a handful of times. V is TRBV4-1 and J is TRBJ2-7, with D perhaps TRBD2 (6 bases). CDR1 and CDR2 from the germline V gene are MGHRA and YSYEKL. V lost 0 bases and J 0 bases, leaving 21 bases between the germline ends. The CDR3 has 19 residues. CDR3 in amino acids: CASSQEGGAALFGSYEQYF. The DNA for the CDR3 is TGCGCCAGCAGCCAAGAGGGAGGAGCAGCGCTATTCGGCTCCTACGAGCAGTACTTC.

DNA for the CDR3: TGTGCCAGCAGCTTAGATTTTCACACAGATACGCAGTATTTT. This translates into CASSLDFHTDTQYF. The J gene is TRBJ2-3, the V gene TRBV11-1; no clear D. V dropped 1 base and J dropped 2 bases, with 7 bases sitting between them. Germline assignment: CDR1 SGHAT and CDR2 FQDESV (reference sequence). The CDR3 length is 14 residues. Full variable domain (remainder filled in from reference TRBV11-1 and TRBJ2-3): EAEVAQSPRYKITEKSQAVAFWCDPISGHATLYWYRQILGQGPELLVQFQDESVVDDSQLPKDRFSAERLKGVDSTLKIQPAELGDSAMYLCASSLDFHTDTQYFGPGTRLTVL.

V usage is TRBV7-9 and J usage is TRBJ1-1; D possibly corresponds to TRBD1 (5 bases). This CDR3 region has 14 residues. Germline assignment: CDR1 SEHNR and CDR2 FQNEAQ (reference sequence). Trimming pared 4 bases from V and 1 base from J, leaving 10 bases between. CDR3 amino acids: CASSWSGRNTEAFF. CDR3 in DNA: TGTGCCAGCAGCTGGTCAGGGAGGAACACTGAAGCTTTCTTT.

The count of this clone is one. The chain's CDR3 is CASSLGLAGQETQYF. The CDR3 DNA is TGCGCCAGCAGCTTGGGACTAGCGGGGCAAGAGACCCAGTACTTC. This chain connects TRBV5-1 to TRBJ2-5; 11 bases fit TRBD2. This CDR3 has 15 amino acids. With V trimmed by 0 bases and J by 2 bases, 0 bases remained unmatched. The germline CDR1 and CDR2 sequences are SGHRS and YFSETQ.

The chain links TRBV28 to TRBJ1-6; 8 nucleotides align to TRBD1. CDR1 and CDR2 from the germline V gene are MDHEN and SYDVKM. The V and J ends lost 2 bases and 7 bases, in that order; junction bases with no gene match: 7. The CDR3 consists of 16 residues. This CDR3 is CASSLGQGAGNSPLHF. CDR3 DNA: TGTGCCAGCAGTTTAGGACAGGGAGCGGGGAATTCACCCCTCCACTTT.

The J gene is TRBJ2-7, the V gene TRBV6-4; either TRBD1 or TRBD2 may supply D (5 bases each). V was clipped by 6 bases and J by 2 bases, with 8 bases between them. CDR1 is MRHNA, CDR2 SNTAGT, per germline. This CDR3 is built from 12 residues. The CDR3 DNA follows: TGTGCCAGCAGGGGGGAAACCTACGAGCAGTACTTC. Protein product: CASRGETYEQYF.

A note on this clone: Mismatch with germline at one junction end may stem from a read error. This chain uses TRBV7-9 with TRBJ2-1, with D tentatively TRBD2 (5 bases). The CDR3 runs to 12 residues. Germline CDR1 is SEHNR and CDR2 is FQNEAQ (reference sequence). The CDR3 region is CAGSLGGYEQFF. As DNA, the CDR3 is TGTGCCGGCAGCTTAGGAGGCTATGAGCAGTTCTTC.

The rearrangement links TRBV4-3 to TRBJ2-1, with D tentatively TRBD1 (6 bases). The CDR3 consists of 19 residues. The V gene lost 4 bases and the J gene lost 0 bases, with 22 bases spanning the gap. Germline CDR1 is LGHNA and CDR2 is YSLEER. The CDR3 protein is CASSRAPSLGAFSYNEQFF. In DNA form, the CDR3 reads TGCGCCAGCAGCCGGGCCCCGAGCCTGGGGGCCTTCTCCTACAATGAGCAGTTCTTC.

This clone was observed a few times. The genes are TRBV10-2 and TRBJ1-5, with a tentative D call TRBD1 (6 bases). The CDR3 totals 15 residues. Trimming shortened V by 4 bases and J by 2 bases, and 12 bases separated the two germline ends. Germline values: CDR1 WSHSY, CDR2 SAAADI. CDR3 DNA sequence: TGCGCCAGCAGTGCAGGGGTTAGGGGCAATCAGCCCCAGCATTTT. Protein: CASSAGVRGNQPQHF.

The chain links TRBV10-3 to TRBJ1-1, with D unclear. Germline CDR1 reads ENHRY; CDR2 reads SYGVKD. V lost 3 bases to trimming and J lost 0 bases, with 14 bases between them. The CDR3 has 16 amino acids. The CDR3 DNA sequence: TGTGCCATCAGTGAACTGAAAGACGGGATGAACACTGAAGCTTTCTTT. It encodes CAISELKDGMNTEAFF.

The chain joins TRBV11-2 to TRBJ2-7; D might be TRBD2 (6 bases). V was cut by 5 bases and J by 6 bases, with 17 bases left in between. Per germline, CDR1 SGHAT and CDR2 FQNNGV. CDR3 length: 14 amino acids. CDR3: CASSLQGGDSEQYF. CDR3 nucleotide sequence: TGTGCCAGCAGCCTTCAGGGAGGCGACTCCGAGCAGTACTTC.

To note about this clone: The junction does not match germline at one end; this may be a read error. The V and J genes are TRBV14 and TRBJ2-7; D gene uncertain. The CDR3 covers 12 residues. From germline, CDR1 is SGHDN and CDR2 FVKESK. CDR3 DNA: TGTGCCAGCAGCCAAGGGAGTCAGGAACCGCGCTTC. Residues: CASSQGSQEPRF.

The chain combines TRBV9 with TRBJ1-4; D remains ambiguous. V dropped 0 bases and J dropped 8 bases, with 14 bases sitting between them. Looked up from germline, CDR1 is SGDLS and CDR2 is YYNGEE. The CDR3 is 15 residues long. The DNA of the CDR3 is TGTGCCAGCAGCGTAGCTTTAGGGCAGGACGAAAAACTGTTTTTT. Encoded protein: CASSVALGQDEKLFF. The full variable domain, in which reference TRBV9 and TRBJ1-4 provide the parts outside the CDR3, is DSGVTQTPKHLITATGQRVTLRCSPRSGDLSVYWYQQSLDQGLQFLIQYYNGEERAKGNILERFSAQQFPDLHSELNLSSLELGDSALYFCASSVALGQDEKLFFGSGTQLSVL.

The chain is built from TRBV4-1 and TRBJ2-7; 9 bases are a match to TRBD1. The CDR3 is 18 residues long. V shed 0 bases and J 3 bases; nucleotides not matched to a gene: 12. Germline V gene data show CDR1 as MGHRA and CDR2 as YSYEKL. The CDR3 DNA sequence: TGCGCCAGCAGCCAAGAAGTACCTAGGACAGGGGTAGGCTACGAGCAGTACTTC. Translated, it gives CASSQEVPRTGVGYEQYF.

The J gene is TRBJ1-2, the V gene TRBV10-3; 12 bases agree with TRBD1. The CDR3 length is 14 residues. Germline lookup yields CDR1 ENHRY and CDR2 SYGVKD. J was trimmed by 7 bases and V by 6 bases; bases with no gene match: 6. CDR3 residues: CAIRGTGGESGYTF. In nucleotides, the CDR3 is TGTGCCATCAGGGGGACAGGGGGCGAGAGTGGCTACACCTTC.

The gene calls are TRBV4-3 and TRBJ2-6; 10 nucleotides line up with TRBD1. Trimming removed 3 bases from V and 2 bases from J; junction bases left unmatched: 10. The length of the CDR3 is 19 residues. Germline-derived CDR1 and CDR2 are LGHNA and YSLEER. The CDR3 DNA sequence: TGCGCCAGCAGCCACGATAGACAGGGGGCCCTGACTGGGGCCAACGTCCTGACTTTC. The encoded protein is CASSHDRQGALTGANVLTF.